This TCR beta chain was profiled in a study of T cell responses to AZD1222 COVID-19 vaccine. General study results and limits: Donor demographics were predominantly white British with a female majority; clonal diversity may be underestimated.

Some clones are missing from TCRdb's copy, which holds only in-frame ones; the method was immunoSEQ multiplex PCR. The profile shows approximately 76,000 clones, 82% of them singletons. As for this clone: The antigen is unknown.

The V segment lost 7 bases and the J segment 3 bases; nucleotides outside the gene matches: 11. The germline CDR1 and CDR2 sequences are SGHDT and YYEEEE. The CDR3 consists of 17 residues. The origin of this receptor is an adult in good health. Sequenced material: peripheral blood, taken on day 0 of AZD1222 vaccination. This sequence joins TRBV5-6 and TRBJ2-2, with 11 bases lining up with TRBD1. The CDR3 DNA reads TGTGCCAGCTCCCCCGGCGGGACAGGGGGGTACACCGGGGAGCTGTTTTTT. The encoded protein is CASSPGGTGGYTGELFF.